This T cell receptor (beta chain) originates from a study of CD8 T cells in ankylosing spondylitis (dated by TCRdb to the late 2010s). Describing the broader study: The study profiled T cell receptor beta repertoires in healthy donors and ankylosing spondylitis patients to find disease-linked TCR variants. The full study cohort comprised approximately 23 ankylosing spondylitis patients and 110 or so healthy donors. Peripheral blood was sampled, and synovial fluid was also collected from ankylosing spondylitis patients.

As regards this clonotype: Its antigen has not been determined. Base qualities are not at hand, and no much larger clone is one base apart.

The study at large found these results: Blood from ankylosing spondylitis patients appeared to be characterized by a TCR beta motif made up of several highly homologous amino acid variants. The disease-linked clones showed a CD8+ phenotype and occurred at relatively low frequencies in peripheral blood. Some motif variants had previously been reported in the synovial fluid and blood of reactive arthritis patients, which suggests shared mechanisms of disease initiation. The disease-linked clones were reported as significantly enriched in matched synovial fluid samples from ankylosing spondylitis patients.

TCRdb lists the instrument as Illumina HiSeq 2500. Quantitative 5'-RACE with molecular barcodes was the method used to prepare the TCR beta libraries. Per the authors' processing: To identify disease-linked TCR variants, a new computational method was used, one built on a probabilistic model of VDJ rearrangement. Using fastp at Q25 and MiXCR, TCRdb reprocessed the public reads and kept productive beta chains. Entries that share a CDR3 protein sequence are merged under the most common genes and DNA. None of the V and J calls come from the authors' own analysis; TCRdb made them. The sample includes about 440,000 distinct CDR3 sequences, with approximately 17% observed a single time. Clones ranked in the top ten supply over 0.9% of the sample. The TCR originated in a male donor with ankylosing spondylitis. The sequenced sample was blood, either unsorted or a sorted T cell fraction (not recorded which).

The base sequence is TGTGCCAGCAGGGTAATTCCCAAGGACGAGCAGTACTTC. This translates into CASRVIPKDEQYF. The rearrangement joined TRBV6-6 to TRBJ2-7; the D gene cannot be named for sure. V drops 6 bases and J drops 5 bases, leaving 14 bases in between. The CDR3 covers 13 residues, taking in both the cysteine and the phenylalanine. Only the CDR3 portion is preserved as DNA: 39 bases, with reading frame beginning at the first base. The germline V gene (reference sequence) specifies MNHNY as CDR1 and SVGAGI as CDR2.